The clone carrying this T cell receptor beta chain showed up just once. These data belong to a study of blood T cell repertoires in COVID-19. V was shortened by 3 bases and J by 1 base, with 3 bases between the two germline ends. CDR1 and CDR2 from the germline V gene are MGHRA and YSYEKL. The CDR3 is 12 amino acids. In the original workflow: Amplification with reference gene primers provided the estimates of nucleated cell counts. Produced via immunoSEQ multiplex PCR; TCRdb's table is partial and in-frame only. V and J calls and clone size are those listed in that table; D and trimming were worked out from the DNA. The sample has approximately 250,000 clones, 75% to 90% seen once; the top ten hold about 2.1%.

Sequencing was done on a sample of peripheral blood. The chain has TRBV4-1 and TRBJ1-1; D ambiguous. The sequence came from a man between 25 and 39 years old with active or convalescent COVID-19. CDR3 coding DNA: TGCGCCAGCAGCCACGGGAACACTGAAGCTTTCTTT. It is translated as CASSHGNTEAFF.